The present T cell receptor (beta chain) was sequenced within a study of response to subunit inactivated influenza vaccine. TCRdb recomputed calls from the RT-PCR reads with MiXCR, one row per CDR3 protein. The table has more than 200,000 distinct CDR3 sequences, 9% to 15% seen once. The V end was cut by 7 bases, the J end by 4 bases, with 20 bases between. The CDR3 totals 15 residues. The germline gives CDR1 SGHRS, CDR2 YFSETQ. General study findings and limits: The authors offered the suggestion that each seasonal influenza vaccination recruits few new T cells.

To note about this clonotype: What it recognizes is unknown.

Sequencing used non-naive T cells sorted from PBMCs, obtained 14 days before vaccination. The chain couples TRBV5-1 to TRBJ1-1; TRBD1 might be the D (5 bases). This receptor was identified in a man aged 45-65 years who received an inactivated influenza vaccine. The CDR3 bases are TGCGCCAGCCTCCGGGACCCCCGAAAGGGCACTGAAGCTTTCTTT. It yields the protein CASLRDPRKGTEAFF.